The T cell receptor beta chain under discussion was sequenced for a study of cytomegalovirus exposure and HLA in healthy donors. PCR primers comprised 60 Vbeta and 13 Jbeta primers. Profiling relied on immunoSEQ multiplex PCR, and the TCRdb table lists in-frame clones only, not all of them. The table has roughly 140,000 clones, approximately 80% seen once. This clone appeared a single time. V lost 1 base and J lost 9; bases outside the gene matches: 5. Germline CDR1 and CDR2: LNHDA and SQIVND (reference sequence). This CDR3 region has 15 residues. Input material: PBMCs. The source is a man aged 30 to 39 in good health and CMV-seropositive. The gene calls are TRBV19 and TRBJ2-1; TRBD2 aligns across 11 bases. CDR3 amino acids: CASSIGTSGSREQFF. For the CDR3, the DNA is TGTGCCAGTAGTATAGGCACTAGCGGGAGTCGTGAGCAGTTCTTC.